The sequence of this T cell receptor (beta chain) was determined in a study of blood T cell repertoires in COVID-19. Background on the study: Sample material is recorded as cDNA or gDNA derived from T cells, B-cell-depleted T cells, or PBMCs.

This clone has just one count. Repertoires were generated with immunoSEQ multiplex PCR, while TCRdb's copy carries only in-frame clones and drops some. The profile covers a few hundred thousand clones, with about 87% appearing a single time and around 1.2% taken by the ten largest. The CDR3 has 16 amino acids. Trimming at V came to 6 bases and at J to 2 bases, leaving 10 bases not matched to a gene. Germline V gives CDR1 MNHEY, CDR2 SMNVEV (reference sequence). This clonotype was obtained from a middle-aged woman with acute COVID-19. The sample consisted of PBMCs or T cells enriched from blood (not recorded which). The V gene is TRBV27, the J gene TRBJ2-1, with 7 bases that match TRBD1. CDR3 residues: CASRGGLAPTYNEQFF. The CDR3, as DNA: TGTGCCAGCAGAGGGGGCCTTGCTCCGACCTACAATGAGCAGTTCTTC.